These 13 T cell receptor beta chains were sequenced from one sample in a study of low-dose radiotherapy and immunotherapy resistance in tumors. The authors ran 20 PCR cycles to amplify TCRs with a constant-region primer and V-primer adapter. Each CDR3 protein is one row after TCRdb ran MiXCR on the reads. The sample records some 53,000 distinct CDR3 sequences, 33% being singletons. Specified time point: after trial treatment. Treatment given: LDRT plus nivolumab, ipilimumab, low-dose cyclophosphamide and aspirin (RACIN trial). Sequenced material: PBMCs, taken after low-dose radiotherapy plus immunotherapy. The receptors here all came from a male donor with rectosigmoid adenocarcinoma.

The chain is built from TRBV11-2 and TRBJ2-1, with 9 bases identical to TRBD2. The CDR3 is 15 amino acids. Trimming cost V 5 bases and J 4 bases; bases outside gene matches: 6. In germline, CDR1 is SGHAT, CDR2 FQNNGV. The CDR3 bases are TGTGCCAGCAGCCCCAGCGGGAGGACGTACAATGAGCAGTTCTTC. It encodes CASSPSGRTYNEQFF. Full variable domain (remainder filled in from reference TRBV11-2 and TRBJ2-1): EAGVAQSPRYKIIEKRQSVAFWCNPISGHATLYWYQQILGQGPKLLIQFQNNGVVDDSQLPKDRFSAERLKGVDSTLKIQPAKLEDSAVYLCASSPSGRTYNEQFFGPGTRLTVL.

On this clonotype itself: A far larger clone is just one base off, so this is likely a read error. CDR3 sequence (DNA): TGTGCCAGCACTCCTAGTGAGACGGCCCAAGAGACCCAGTTCTTC. It codes for CASTPSETAQETQFF. The chain couples TRBV11-2 to TRBJ2-1; D is unclear. Germline V CDR1 and CDR2: SGHAT, FQNNGV. This CDR3 is 15 amino acids long. Deletions cut 7 bases from V and 13 bases from J, with 26 bases between.

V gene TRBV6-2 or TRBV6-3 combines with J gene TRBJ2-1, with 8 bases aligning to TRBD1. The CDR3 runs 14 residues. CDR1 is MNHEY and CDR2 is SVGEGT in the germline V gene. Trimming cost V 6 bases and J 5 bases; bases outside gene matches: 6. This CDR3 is CASSKRQGNNEQFF. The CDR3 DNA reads TGTGCCAGCAGCAAACGACAGGGGAACAATGAGCAGTTCTTC.

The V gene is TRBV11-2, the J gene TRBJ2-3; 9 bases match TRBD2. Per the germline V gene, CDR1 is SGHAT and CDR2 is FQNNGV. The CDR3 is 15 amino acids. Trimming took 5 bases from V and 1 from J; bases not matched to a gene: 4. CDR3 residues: CASSPWTSGTDTQYF. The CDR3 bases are TGTGCCAGCAGCCCATGGACTAGCGGCACAGATACGCAGTATTTT.

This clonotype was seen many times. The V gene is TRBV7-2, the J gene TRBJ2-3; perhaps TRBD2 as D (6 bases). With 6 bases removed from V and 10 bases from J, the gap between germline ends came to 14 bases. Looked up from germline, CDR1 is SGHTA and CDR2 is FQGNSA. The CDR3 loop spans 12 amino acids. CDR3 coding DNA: TGTGCCAGCAGTAACCGGGCTAGCGCGCAGTATTTT. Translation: CASSNRASAQYF.

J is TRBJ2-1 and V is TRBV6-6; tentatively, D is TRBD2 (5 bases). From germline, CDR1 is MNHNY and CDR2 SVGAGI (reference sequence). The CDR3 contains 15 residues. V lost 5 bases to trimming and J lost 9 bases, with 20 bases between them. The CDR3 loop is CASSPLAPGVSEQFF. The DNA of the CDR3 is TGTGCCAGCAGTCCCCTAGCCCCCGGAGTTAGTGAGCAGTTCTTC.

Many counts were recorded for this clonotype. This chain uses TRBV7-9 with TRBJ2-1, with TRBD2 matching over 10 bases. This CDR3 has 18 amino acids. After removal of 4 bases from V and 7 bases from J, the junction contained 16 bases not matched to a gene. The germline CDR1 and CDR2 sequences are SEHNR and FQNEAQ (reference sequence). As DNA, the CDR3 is TGTGCCAGCAGCTCCATAGGGCTGGTACTAGCGGGGCCAAATGAGCAGTTCTTC. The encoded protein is CASSSIGLVLAGPNEQFF.

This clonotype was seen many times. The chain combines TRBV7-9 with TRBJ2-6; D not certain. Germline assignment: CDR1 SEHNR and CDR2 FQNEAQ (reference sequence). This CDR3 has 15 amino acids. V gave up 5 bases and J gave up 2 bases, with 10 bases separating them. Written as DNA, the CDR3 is TGTGCCAGCAGCGCCTACATTGCTGGGGCCAACGTCCTGACTTTC. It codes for CASSAYIAGANVLTF.

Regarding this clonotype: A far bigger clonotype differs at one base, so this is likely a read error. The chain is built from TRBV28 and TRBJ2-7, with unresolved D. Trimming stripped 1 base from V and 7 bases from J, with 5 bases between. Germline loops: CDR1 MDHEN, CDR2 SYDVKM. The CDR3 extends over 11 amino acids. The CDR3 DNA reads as TGTGCCAGCAGTTTATATCATGAGCAGTACTTC. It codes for CASSLYHEQYF.

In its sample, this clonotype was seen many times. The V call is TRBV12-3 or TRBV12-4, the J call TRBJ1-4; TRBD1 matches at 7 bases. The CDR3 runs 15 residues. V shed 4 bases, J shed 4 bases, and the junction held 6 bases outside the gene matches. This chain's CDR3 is CASSSDRVDNEKLFF. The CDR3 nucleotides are TGTGCCAGCAGTTCTGACAGGGTCGATAATGAAAAACTGTTTTTT.

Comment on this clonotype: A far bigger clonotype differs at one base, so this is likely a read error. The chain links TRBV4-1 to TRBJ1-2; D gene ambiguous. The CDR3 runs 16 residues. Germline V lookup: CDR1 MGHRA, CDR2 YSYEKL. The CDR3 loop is CASSQDTAVGTRGYTF. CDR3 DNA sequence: TGTGCCAGCAGCCAAGATACCGCAGTGGGCACCCGCGGCTACACCTTC.

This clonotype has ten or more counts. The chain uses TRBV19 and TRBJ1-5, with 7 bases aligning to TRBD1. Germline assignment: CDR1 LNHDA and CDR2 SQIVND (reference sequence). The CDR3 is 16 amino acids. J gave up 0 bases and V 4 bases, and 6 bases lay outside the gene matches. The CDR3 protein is CASSTSTGFSNQPQHF. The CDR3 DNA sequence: TGTGCCAGTAGTACATCGACAGGGTTTAGCAATCAGCCCCAGCATTTT.

CDR3 DNA sequence: TGTGCCAGCAGCTTAACGGAGAACACTGAAGCTTTCTTT. This encodes CASSLTENTEAFF. V gene TRBV7-6 combines with J gene TRBJ1-1; unclear D gene. Between the trimmed V and J ends, which lost 2 bases and 1 base, there was a span of 5 bases. CDR1 is SGHVS and CDR2 is FNYEAQ in the germline V gene. The CDR3 is 13 residues long.